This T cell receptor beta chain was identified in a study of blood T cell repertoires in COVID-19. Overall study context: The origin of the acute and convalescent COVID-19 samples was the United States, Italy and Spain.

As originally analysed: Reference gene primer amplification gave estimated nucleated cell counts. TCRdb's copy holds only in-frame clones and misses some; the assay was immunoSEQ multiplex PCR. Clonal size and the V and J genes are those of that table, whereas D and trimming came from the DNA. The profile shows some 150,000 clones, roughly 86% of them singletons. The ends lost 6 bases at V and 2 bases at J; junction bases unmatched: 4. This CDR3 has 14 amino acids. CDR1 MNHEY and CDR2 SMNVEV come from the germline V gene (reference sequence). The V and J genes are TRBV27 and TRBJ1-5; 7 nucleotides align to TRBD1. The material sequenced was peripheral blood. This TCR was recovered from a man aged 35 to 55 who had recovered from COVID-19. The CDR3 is CASSPRGGNQPQHF. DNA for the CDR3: TGTGCCAGCAGCCCCAGGGGGGGCAATCAGCCCCAGCATTTT.